Shown below are 23 T cell receptor beta chains from a single sample sequenced in a study of monozygotic twins with inflammatory bowel disease. TCRdb re-called the 5' RACE reads and shows each CDR3 protein once, DNA omitted. Recorded for this sample: about 330,000 distinct CDR3 sequences. The sample taken for sequencing was blood. These receptors all stem from a human donor with ulcerative colitis or Crohn's disease, or a healthy co-twin of an affected twin (not recorded which).

The CDR3 region is CASSAPTGLAGGGTYNEQFF. V is TRBV12-3 or TRBV12-4 and J is TRBJ2-1; TCRdb calls TRBD2, which cannot be checked without DNA. The CDR3 has 20 amino acids.

The gene calls are TRBV10-3 and TRBJ2-1; TCRdb gives TRBD1 as the D gene, but with no DNA this cannot be confirmed. This CDR3 is 17 amino acids long. Germline values: CDR1 ENHRY, CDR2 SYGVKD. CDR3 sequence: CAISTSTGLEINNEQFF.

The chain is built from TRBV20-1 and TRBJ2-7; TCRdb indicates TRBD1, and absent DNA this call remains unverified. The germline gives CDR1 DFQATT, CDR2 SNEGSKA (reference sequence). The CDR3 consists of 13 residues. CDR3 sequence: CSARSDRGNEQYF.

This chain joins TRBV6-2 or TRBV6-3 and TRBJ1-1. Germline V CDR1 and CDR2: MNHEY, SVGEGT. This CDR3 has 17 amino acids. CDR3: CASSYRWGSKVDTEAFF.

This chain joins TRBV20-1 and TRBJ1-1. The germline CDR1 and CDR2 sequences are DFQATT and SNEGSKA (reference sequence). This CDR3 is built from 13 residues. CDR3 region: CSAGASMNTEAFF.

The V gene is TRBV12-3 or TRBV12-4, the J gene TRBJ1-4. The CDR3 length is 13 residues. The CDR3 sequence is CASSVQAREKLFF.

The chain links TRBV10-3 to TRBJ2-1; TCRdb calls TRBD1, which cannot be checked without DNA. The CDR3 runs to 13 residues. In germline, CDR1 is ENHRY, CDR2 SYGVKD. CDR3 sequence reads: CAISDSGRGEQFF.

The V gene is TRBV5-1, the J gene TRBJ2-7; no DNA is available, so the TRBD1 call from TCRdb remains unchecked. The germline V gene has CDR1 SGHRS and CDR2 YFSETQ. The CDR3 is 15 amino acids. CDR3 loop: CASRLSVQGANEQYF. Complete variable domain (other parts from reference TRBV5-1 and TRBJ2-7): KAGVTQTPRYLIKTRGQQVTLSCSPISGHRSVSWYQQTPGQGLQFLFEYFSETQRNKGNFPGRFSGRQFSNSRSEMNVSTLELGDSALYLCASRLSVQGANEQYFGPGTRLTVT.

V usage is TRBV29-1 and J usage is TRBJ2-1. The germline gives CDR1 SQVTM, CDR2 ANQGSEA. The CDR3 covers 14 residues. CDR3 in amino acids: CSVEDRGENNEQFF.

V is TRBV15 and J is TRBJ1-2; the TCRdb call, TRBD1, lacks DNA for checking. Germline values: CDR1 LNHNV, CDR2 YYDKDF (reference sequence). The CDR3 length is 15 residues. The CDR3 spells CATSRYQGNDYGYTF.

This chain uses TRBV6-2 or TRBV6-3 with TRBJ2-2; TCRdb picks TRBD2, but there is no DNA to check that call. CDR1 and CDR2 (germline): MNHEY, SVGEGT. This CDR3 has 12 residues. The CDR3 is CASSQGGGELFF.

Here the CDR3 reads CASSPGGRARRNEQFF. The V call is TRBV7-2, the J call TRBJ2-1; lacking DNA, the TRBD2 call made by TCRdb goes unchecked. The CDR3 runs to 16 residues. The germline CDR1 and CDR2 sequences are SGHTA and FQGNSA.

V gene TRBV29-1 combines with J gene TRBJ1-4; TCRdb outputs TRBD1, but without DNA this stays unchecked. Germline-derived CDR1 and CDR2 are SQVTM and ANQGSEA. The CDR3 is 15 amino acids. CDR3 sequence: CSVARGPTANEKLFF.

The rearrangement links TRBV5-6 to TRBJ2-1; TCRdb selects TRBD2, and the lack of DNA leaves this call unchecked. From germline, CDR1 is SGHDT and CDR2 YYEEEE. This CDR3 spans 13 amino acids. The CDR3 loop reads CASSLGRLGSQFF. The whole variable domain, filled in from reference TRBV5-6 and TRBJ2-1, reads DAGVTQSPTHLIKTRGQQVTLRCSPKSGHDTVSWYQQALGQGPQFIFQYYEEEERQRGNFPDRFSGHQFPNYSSELNVNALLLGDSALYLCASSLGRLGSQFFGPGTRLTVL.

V and J are TRBV30 and TRBJ2-3; TCRdb returns TRBD2, unconfirmable since there is no DNA. Germline V gene sequence: CDR1 GTSNPN, CDR2 SVGIG (reference sequence). The CDR3 extends over 14 amino acids. The CDR3 region is CAWKDGGWGDTQYF. Full variable domain (missing parts from reference TRBV30 and TRBJ2-3): SQTIHQWPATLVQPVGSPLSLECTVEGTSNPNLYWYRQAAGRGLQLLFYSVGIGQISSEVPQNLSASRPQDRQFILSSKKLLLSDSGFYLCAWKDGGWGDTQYFGPGTRLTVL.

V usage is TRBV7-9 and J usage is TRBJ1-6; with no DNA, the TCRdb D assignment of TRBD1 cannot be verified. CDR3 length: 14 amino acids. Germline CDR1 is SEHNR and CDR2 is FQNEAQ (reference sequence). The CDR3 reads CASSAGGSRSPLHF.

The chain's CDR3 is CASSQAGGHIQYF. The rearrangement uses TRBV4-3 and TRBJ2-4; TCRdb reports TRBD2, a call that lacks DNA to check it against. Germline V gene data show CDR1 as LGHNA and CDR2 as YSLEER. CDR3 size: 13 residues.

The rearrangement uses TRBV20-1 and TRBJ1-1; the TCRdb D gene call, TRBD1, has no DNA to confirm it. The CDR3 is 16 amino acids. From germline, CDR1 is DFQATT and CDR2 SNEGSKA (reference sequence). The CDR3 is CSASANPTGWITEAFF.

The CDR3 is CASSPDPDTGRQSLTQYF. The V and J genes are TRBV27 and TRBJ2-5; TCRdb's D gene call, TRBD1, goes unchecked for lack of DNA. Germline V gene data show CDR1 as MNHEY and CDR2 as SMNVEV (reference sequence). This CDR3 has 18 amino acids.

The rearrangement joins TRBV9 to TRBJ2-1; TCRdb's D call, TRBD2, is unchecked because there is no DNA. There are 16 residues in the CDR3. Germline lookup yields CDR1 SGDLS and CDR2 YYNGEE. The CDR3 region is CASSVGTSGSSDEQFF.

This chain connects TRBV18 to TRBJ2-1. Germline values: CDR1 KGHSH, CDR2 LQKENI. The length of the CDR3 is 14 residues. The CDR3 spells CASSRPELYNEQFF.

The CDR3 loop is CASSESRGARELFF. The rearrangement joins TRBV10-1 to TRBJ2-2; TCRdb returns TRBD1, unconfirmable since there is no DNA. Germline CDR1 and CDR2: WNHNN and SYGVQD (reference sequence). This CDR3 spans 14 amino acids.

The genes are TRBV20-1 and TRBJ1-4. Germline CDR1 is DFQATT and CDR2 is SNEGSKA (reference sequence). This CDR3 region has 11 residues. CDR3 sequence: CSARWGEKLFF.